This entry lists 30 T cell receptor beta chains sequenced from one sample in a study of control samples from healthy donors and cancer patients (dated by TCRdb to the early 2020s). The library was generated by the immunoSEQ multiplex PCR assay. TCRdb provides this immuneACCESS table in a form limited to in-frame rearrangements. Some clones are lacking; in checked studies, under half of them reflect an unresolved V gene, and why the rest are absent is not known. The sample includes roughly 120,000 clones, with 91% observed a single time. The ten largest clones add up to 6% to 8% of the sample. Sequencing was carried out using blood. Receptors originate from a young woman in good health.

This chain joins TRBV7-6 and TRBJ2-1; TRBD2 agrees at 8 bases. This CDR3 contains 15 residues. Germline CDR1 and CDR2: SGHVS and FNYEAQ. V trimming: 4 bases; J trimming: 9 bases; junction bases outside the gene matches: 11. This CDR3 is CASSSGLGYASEQFF. CDR3 sequence (DNA): TGTGCCAGCAGCTCGGGACTAGGATACGCAAGTGAGCAGTTCTTC.

The chain combines TRBV5-1 with TRBJ1-4, with D uncertain. Germline CDR1 SGHRS, CDR2 YFSETQ. V lost 4 bases, J lost 7 bases, and 20 bases lay in between. The CDR3 runs to 16 residues. CDR3 sequence: CASSVTSGNGFEKLFF. CDR3 nucleotides: TGCGCCAGCAGCGTGACATCTGGGAATGGTTTTGAAAAACTGTTTTTT.

J is TRBJ1-5 and V is TRBV27; TRBD1 matches at 9 bases. CDR1 and CDR2 (germline): MNHEY, SMNVEV (reference sequence). J lost 9 bases, V lost 3 bases, and 24 bases had no gene match. The CDR3 runs to 20 residues. CDR3 DNA: TGTGCCAGCAGTTTTAGGTATTTTGTAGCCGGGACAGGGTCCACGTGGCCCCAGCATTTT. This sequence encodes CASSFRYFVAGTGSTWPQHF.

This chain joins TRBV4-3 and TRBJ2-1, with TRBD2 matching over 12 bases. From germline, CDR1 is LGHNA and CDR2 YSLEER. J was trimmed by 7 bases and V by 1 base; bases with no gene match: 8. The CDR3 spans 17 residues. The CDR3 region is CASSQVSLGLAGNEQFF. The DNA of the CDR3 is TGCGCCAGCAGCCAAGTTAGCTTGGGACTAGCGGGTAATGAGCAGTTCTTC.

This rearrangement joins TRBV6-2 or TRBV6-3 to TRBJ2-7, with TRBD1 identical over 7 bases. CDR1 is MNHEY, CDR2 SVGEGT, per germline. V lost 5 bases to trimming and J lost 3 bases; unmatched junction nucleotides: 13. This CDR3 comprises 16 residues. CDR3 amino acids: CASSTTRPGQLYEQYF. The DNA for the CDR3 is TGTGCCAGCAGTACGACACGTCCGGGACAGCTCTACGAGCAGTACTTC.

This chain links TRBV3-1 (or the pseudogene TRBV3-2) with TRBJ2-3, with a weak D call TRBD1 (5 bases). Germline lookup yields CDR1 LGHDT and CDR2 YNNKEL (reference sequence). The CDR3 covers 18 residues. V was cut by 1 base and J by 5 bases, with 22 bases left in between. The DNA for the CDR3 is TGTGCCAGCAGCCAAGTACTGCTTCGGGCAGGGTTCGTAGATACGCAGTATTTT. Translation: CASSQVLLRAGFVDTQYF.

This chain links TRBV5-6 with TRBJ1-6; TRBD1 is a possible D gene (5 bases). Trimming left V 10 bases short and J 8 bases short, with 16 bases between. The CDR3 runs to 13 residues. Germline V gene lookup returns CDR1 SGHDT and CDR2 YYEEEE. For the CDR3, the DNA is TGTGCCTCCCGGCTAAGAGGGGATTCACCCCTCCACTTT. Amino acid sequence: CASRLRGDSPLHF.

The V gene is TRBV3-1 (or the pseudogene TRBV3-2), the J gene TRBJ2-7, with 9 bases fitting TRBD2. CDR1 LGHDT and CDR2 YNNKEL come from the germline V gene (reference sequence). The CDR3 contains 15 residues. V was pared by 2 bases and J by 3 bases, with 5 bases of the junction left unmatched. CDR3 nucleotides: TGTGCCAGCAGCCAAAAGGGACTAGCAGGCTACGAGCAGTACTTC. Translated: CASSQKGLAGYEQYF.

This clone has just a few counts. V and J are TRBV7-3 and TRBJ2-1; D call uncertain. Trimming took 1 base from V and 0 from J, leaving 7 bases between them. This CDR3 comprises 15 residues. Germline CDR1 and CDR2: SGHTA and FQGTGA. The CDR3 spells CASSLRMSSYNEQFF. The CDR3 DNA sequence: TGTGCCAGCAGCTTAAGAATGAGCTCCTACAATGAGCAGTTCTTC.

V is TRBV6-5 and J is TRBJ1-5; tentative D call: TRBD1 (5 bases). The V end was cut by 2 bases, the J end by 4 bases, with 12 bases between. The length of the CDR3 is 15 residues. Germline lookup yields CDR1 MNHEY and CDR2 SVGAGI. The CDR3 here is CASSYGDSPNQPQHF. CDR3 in DNA: TGTGCCAGCAGTTACGGTGACAGCCCTAATCAGCCCCAGCATTTT.

CDR3 region: CASSPTGKETQYF. CDR3 bases: TGCGCCAGCAGCCCGACAGGTAAAGAGACCCAGTACTTC. This sequence joins TRBV4-1 and TRBJ2-5; possible D gene TRBD1, 6 bases. V dropped 4 bases and J dropped 3 bases, with 9 bases sitting between them. This CDR3 is 13 amino acids long. Germline CDR1 and CDR2: MGHRA and YSYEKL.

The table lists this clone with a few counts. CDR3 sequence reads: CASSLALGGGQETQYF. DNA of the CDR3: TGTGCCAGCAGCTTAGCCCTCGGCGGAGGCCAAGAGACCCAGTACTTC. The V call is TRBV7-9, the J call TRBJ2-5; a possible D gene is TRBD2 (5 bases). Trimming shortened V by 0 bases and J by 1 base, and 12 bases separated the two germline ends. This CDR3 region has 16 residues. Germline CDR1 SEHNR, CDR2 FQNEAQ (reference sequence).

This sequence joins TRBV28 and TRBJ2-7, with 8 nucleotides matching TRBD1. The J segment lost 0 bases and the V segment lost 3 bases, leaving 1 base of the junction unmatched. The V gene's germline CDR1 is MDHEN and CDR2 SYDVKM. CDR3 size: 14 residues. This CDR3 is CASSLTGASYEQYF. CDR3 bases: TGTGCCAGCAGTTTGACAGGGGCCTCCTACGAGCAGTACTTC.

The chain employs TRBV29-1 and TRBJ2-7; 8 bases are a match to TRBD1. The CDR3 loop spans 15 amino acids. The germline V gene encodes CDR1 SQVTM and CDR2 ANQGSEA. After removal of 4 bases from V and 3 bases from J, the junction contained 11 bases not matched to a gene. The CDR3 sequence: CSVVGTGLGNYEQYF. For the CDR3, the DNA is TGCAGCGTTGTAGGGACAGGACTCGGCAACTACGAGCAGTACTTC.

The gene calls are TRBV7-2 and TRBJ2-3; 14 nucleotides agree with TRBD2. This CDR3 is 16 amino acids long. Germline V gene lookup returns CDR1 SGHTA and CDR2 FQGNSA. V lost 3 bases to trimming and J lost 9 bases; unmatched junction nucleotides: 8. The CDR3 is CASSFGLAGGGGTQYF. CDR3 DNA sequence: TGTGCCAGCAGCTTCGGACTAGCGGGGGGCGGCGGGACGCAGTATTTT. The full variable domain, in which reference TRBV7-2 and TRBJ2-3 provide the parts outside the CDR3, is GAGVSQSPSNKVTEKGKDVELRCDPISGHTALYWYRQSLGQGLEFLIYFQGNSAPDKSGLPSDRFSAERTGGSVSTLTIQRTQQEDSAVYLCASSFGLAGGGGTQYFGPGTRLTVL.

Remarks on this clone: The conserved closing phenylalanine or tryptophan is absent in this CDR3, likely reflecting a read error. The DNA is left out, because the CDR3 cannot be placed on it with certainty; the CDR3 is given as TCRdb lists it. J is TRBJ2-7 and V is TRBV20-1; the table gives TRBD1 as D, unverified against the DNA. 11 amino acids form the CDR3, both terminal residues included. Germline lookup yields CDR1 DFQATT and CDR2 SNEGSKA (reference sequence). CDR3 protein: CSADRRRDSVL.

The chain recombines TRBV7-2 with TRBJ2-7; D remains unclear. The CDR3 is 17 amino acids. From germline, CDR1 is SGHTA and CDR2 FQGNSA. V lost 2 bases and J lost 1, with 18 bases in between. For the CDR3, the DNA is TGTGCCAGCAGCTTAAACTATGGCAGCCGAGGATCCTACGAGCAGTACTTC. This translates into CASSLNYGSRGSYEQYF.

The chain links TRBV7-9 to TRBJ2-7, with D unclear. Trimming pared 7 bases from V and 4 bases from J, leaving 17 bases between. The V gene's germline CDR1 is SEHNR and CDR2 FQNEAQ (reference sequence). This CDR3 has 14 amino acids. The CDR3 DNA reads TGTGCCAGCAACACGGGCCTAGGCGGTTACGAGCAGTACTTC. Protein: CASNTGLGGYEQYF. Using reference TRBV7-9 and TRBJ2-7 for the parts outside the CDR3, the full variable domain is DTGVSQNPRHKITKRGQNVTFRCDPISEHNRLYWYRQTLGQGPEFLTYFQNEAQLEKSRLLSDRFSAERPKGSFSTLEIQRTEQGDSAMYLCASNTGLGGYEQYFGPGTRLTVT.

This rearrangement joins TRBV5-1 to TRBJ2-3; TRBD2 matches at 10 bases. The germline V gene has CDR1 SGHRS and CDR2 YFSETQ. V lost 3 bases, J lost 2 bases, and 15 bases stayed unmatched. The CDR3 consists of 19 residues. DNA for the CDR3: TGCGCCAGCAGCTCATTACCCTCTTCTAGCGGGAGTTCCACAGATACGCAGTATTTT. Translation: CASSSLPSSSGSSTDTQYF.

The CDR3 DNA reads as TGTGCCAGCAGCTTAGCGAGCAGATCAGATACGCAGTATTTT. Its protein product is CASSLASRSDTQYF. The V call is TRBV7-2, the J call TRBJ2-3; D is unclear. CDR3 length: 14 amino acids. CDR1 is SGHTA, CDR2 FQGNSA, per germline. Between the trimmed V and J ends, which lost 0 bases and 4 bases, there was a span of 8 bases.

This clone has more than one count but fewer than ten. This chain links TRBV15 with TRBJ2-6; perhaps D is TRBD1 or TRBD2 (5 bases each). This CDR3 contains 17 residues. Trimming left V 8 bases short and J 3 bases short, with 20 bases between. The germline CDR1 and CDR2 sequences are LNHNV and YYDKDF (reference sequence). The CDR3 is CATHEGKVAFGANVLTF. The DNA of the CDR3 is TGTGCCACCCACGAGGGGAAAGTGGCCTTTGGGGCCAACGTCCTGACTTTC. The whole variable domain, filled in from reference TRBV15 and TRBJ2-6, reads DAMVIQNPRYQVTQFGKPVTLSCSQTLNHNVMYWYQQKSSQAPKLLFHYYDKDFNNEADTPDNFQSRRPNTSFCFLDIRSPGLGDTAMYLCATHEGKVAFGANVLTFGAGSRLTVL.

The chain combines TRBV24-1 with TRBJ1-2; 10 bases fit TRBD1. Germline V CDR1 and CDR2: KGHDR, SFDVKD. CDR3 length: 15 amino acids. With V trimmed by 4 bases and J by 4 bases, 5 bases remained unmatched. The CDR3 here is CATSDRTGGIYGYTF. The CDR3 DNA reads as TGTGCCACCAGTGACCGGACAGGGGGTATCTATGGCTACACCTTC.

This clone has just a few counts. The chain links TRBV7-8 to TRBJ1-5, with 11 bases fitting TRBD1. The CDR3 is 16 amino acids. V lost 4 bases, J lost 5 bases, and 7 bases stayed unmatched. The germline gives CDR1 SGHVS, CDR2 FQNEAQ. This chain's CDR3 is CASSSDRGLVDQPQHF. The CDR3 DNA follows: TGTGCCAGCAGCTCGGACAGGGGGCTAGTAGATCAGCCCCAGCATTTT.

The rearrangement uses TRBV7-2 and TRBJ2-3; 10 nucleotides agree with TRBD2. The V and J ends lost 1 base and 1 base, in that order; junction bases with no gene match: 2. The V gene's germline CDR1 is SGHTA and CDR2 FQGNSA. The CDR3 has 16 amino acids. Written as DNA, the CDR3 is TGTGCCAGCAGCTTAGACCTAGCGGGGGGCACAGATACGCAGTATTTT. Its translation is CASSLDLAGGTDTQYF.

The J gene is TRBJ1-4, the V gene TRBV6-6; 9 bases match TRBD1. The V gene end was trimmed by 5 bases and the J gene end by 10 bases; junction bases not matched to a gene: 5. Germline lookup yields CDR1 MNHNY and CDR2 SVGAGI (reference sequence). The CDR3 contains 13 residues. Here the CDR3 DNA reads TGTGCCAGCAGTATGGGACAGGGCGGAAAACTGTTTTTT. This translates into CASSMGQGGKLFF.

CDR3 sequence (DNA): TGTGCCAGCAGGCATAGCGGGAGGGCCACCTACGAGCAGTACTTC. Translating it yields CASRHSGRATYEQYF. This chain links TRBV21-1 with TRBJ2-7; the D call in the table, TRBD2, was not verified against the DNA. TRBV21-1 corresponds to a pseudogene. CDR3 length: 15 amino acids.

The chain uses TRBV3-1 (or the pseudogene TRBV3-2) and TRBJ2-5; unclear D gene. This CDR3 is 12 amino acids long. The V and J ends lost 4 bases and 13 bases respectively, with 16 bases between them. The V gene's germline CDR1 is LGHDT and CDR2 YNNKEL (reference sequence). In nucleotides, the CDR3 is TGTGCCAGCAGCCGTGCAGTCCCTCCGACGTACTTC. Protein: CASSRAVPPTYF.

This chain connects TRBV15 to TRBJ2-5, with a possible D match to TRBD2 (6 bases). CDR1 LNHNV and CDR2 YYDKDF come from the germline V gene (reference sequence). The CDR3 consists of 15 residues. V lost 2 bases and J lost 1, with 11 bases in between. CDR3 amino acids: CATSRPEGIQETQYF. The CDR3 DNA reads as TGTGCCACCAGCAGACCGGAGGGTATCCAAGAGACCCAGTACTTC.

The gene calls are TRBV14 and TRBJ2-2, with a tentative D call TRBD1 (5 bases). Germline V gene data show CDR1 as SGHDN and CDR2 as FVKESK. This CDR3 has 15 amino acids. V was clipped by 1 base and J by 6 bases, with 12 bases between them. The CDR3 region is CASSQGRLRAGELFF. In DNA, the CDR3 is TGTGCCAGCAGCCAAGGAAGACTCAGGGCCGGGGAGCTGTTTTTT.

This chain joins TRBV28 and TRBJ1-1; maybe TRBD1 (5 bases). The CDR3 is 13 residues long. Trimming removed 6 bases at V and 4 bases at J, with 12 bases between. The germline V gene has CDR1 MDHEN and CDR2 SYDVKM. The CDR3 here is CASRGRVGTEAFF. CDR3 coding DNA: TGTGCCAGCAGGGGGCGGGTGGGCACTGAAGCTTTCTTT.